Listed below are T cell receptor beta chains from one sample, sequenced in a study of T cell responses to AZD1222 COVID-19 vaccine. The method was immunoSEQ multiplex PCR; TCRdb's version includes in-frame clones alone and lacks a portion of them. Of about 180,000 clones listed, 80% to 95% are singletons. This specimen was peripheral blood, taken 28 days after the second dose of the MenACWY control vaccine. The receptors were gathered from an adult who received the MenACWY meningococcal vaccine as a control. Both conserved end residues are part of each CDR3. A D gene is named only where the DNA matches it firmly. Clone size is shown for a subset of rows, as once, few, many or a class of expanded clone.

size	J	D	V	DNA	CDR3
-	TRBJ2-2	TRBD1	TRBV19	TGTGCCAGTAGTATGACAGGGTTGGTCGGGGAGCTGTTTTTT	CASSMTGLVGELFF
-	TRBJ1-2	-	TRBV19	TGTGCCAGTAGTCCCTCGGGACCAGGAATCTATGGCTACACCTTC	CASSPSGPGIYGYTF
-	TRBJ1-1	-	TRBV30	TGTGCCTGGAGTGTAGAAGGCGTTTGGCGGTTGAACACTGAAGCTTTCTTT	CAWSVEGVWRLNTEAFF
-	TRBJ1-2	-	TRBV7-9	TGTGCCAGCAGCTTGTCCGAGACAGAGGCTAACTATGGCTACACCTTC	CASSLSETEANYGYTF
-	TRBJ1-4	-	TRBV15	TGTGCCACCAGCAGACCGACCGATTCAAAACTGTTTTTT	CATSRPTDSKLFF
-	TRBJ2-7	TRBD1	TRBV28	TGTGCCAGCAGTTTATATGGGACAGCCTACGAGCAGTACTTC	CASSLYGTAYEQYF
-	TRBJ1-1	-	TRBV10-1	TGCGCCAGCAGTGAAAGAAGGAACGCTGAAGCTTTCTTT	CASSERRNAEAFF
-	TRBJ2-1	-	TRBV24-1	TGTGCCACCAGTGGTGGAGCTAAGGATTACAATGAGCAGTTCTTC	CATSGGAKDYNEQFF
-	TRBJ1-1	TRBD1	TRBV7-3	TGTGCCAGCGGGGACAGAATGAACACTGAAGCTTTCTTT	CASGDRMNTEAFF
once	TRBJ1-1	-	TRBV28	TGTGCCAGCAGTTTACTGGGGGACACTGAAGCTTTCTTT	CASSLLGDTEAFF
-	TRBJ1-2	-	TRBV5-4	TGTGCCAGCAGCTTCGGGGGGCTCGAGGGCTACACCTTC	CASSFGGLEGYTF
once	TRBJ2-7	-	TRBV3-1/TRBV3-2	TGTGCCAGCAGCCATAGGATTCAGGCCTACTCCTACGAGCAGTACTTC	CASSHRIQAYSYEQYF
-	TRBJ1-4	-	TRBV2	TGTGCCAGCGATAAGGGCGGCCAATCTAATGAAAAACTGTTTTTT	CASDKGGQSNEKLFF
-	TRBJ1-6	-	TRBV5-1	TGCGCCAGCAGCTTGGTAGGGGGAGTCCTCCACTTT	CASSLVGGVLHF
-	TRBJ2-3	-	TRBV6-2/TRBV6-3	TGTGCCAGCAGTTACCCGGAGACTACCACAGATACGCAGTATTTT	CASSYPETTTDTQYF
-	TRBJ1-1	-	TRBV3-1/TRBV3-2	TGTGCCAGCAGCCGCCAAGGCGTGGTGGGCGCTGAAGCTTTCTTT	CASSRQGVVGAEAFF
-	TRBJ2-7	-	TRBV6-1	TGTGCCAGCAGTGAATATGGAAGCTCCTACGAGCAGTACTTC	CASSEYGSSYEQYF
-	TRBJ1-3	-	TRBV28	TGTGCCAGCAGACAGGGATCCGGAAACACCATATATTTT	CASRQGSGNTIYF
-	TRBJ2-5	-	TRBV5-1	TGCGCCAGCAGCCAGGTCCCCAGCGGCGCCCAAGAGACCCAGTACTTC	CASSQVPSGAQETQYF
-	TRBJ1-6	-	TRBV6-1	TGTGCCAGCAGTGAAGCCGCAGGGAACAATTCACCCCTCCACTTT	CASSEAAGNNSPLHF
-	TRBJ1-1	-	TRBV28	TGTGCCAGCAGTCTCCGGACACACACTGAAGCTTTCTTT	CASSLRTHTEAFF
-	TRBJ1-2	-	TRBV7-8	TGTGCCAGCAGCGGACGGACCGACTATGGCTACACCTTC	CASSGRTDYGYTF
-	TRBJ2-5	-	TRBV6-6	TGTGCCAGCAGGACCGGGCCCCAGGAGACCCAGTACTTC	CASRTGPQETQYF
once	TRBJ1-2	TRBD1	TRBV30	TGTGCCTGGGAGACAGGGCGTAACTATGGCTACACCTTC	CAWETGRNYGYTF
once	TRBJ1-2	-	TRBV3-1/TRBV3-2	TGTGCCAGCGCCTCTGGACAGAGCTATGGCTACACCTTC	CASASGQSYGYTF
-	TRBJ2-2	-	TRBV11-2	TGTGCCATCAGGGGGAACACCGGGGAGCTGTTTTTT	CAIRGNTGELFF
-	TRBJ1-5	-	TRBV3-1/TRBV3-2	TGTGCCAGCAGCCTTTCTCAGGGGTATCAGCCCCAGCATTTT	CASSLSQGYQPQHF
-	TRBJ1-2	-	TRBV28	TGTGCCAGCAGATTGGGGCTGGGGGCAGGGGGCTACACCTTC	CASRLGLGAGGYTF
-	TRBJ1-4	-	TRBV9	TGTGCCAGCAGCCCTGACCCTGGGGGAAAACTGTTTTTT	CASSPDPGGKLFF
-	TRBJ1-1	TRBD1	TRBV27	TGTGCCAGCAGTTTGTCCGGGACAGGGGGCCGTGCTTTCTTT	CASSLSGTGGRAFF
-	TRBJ1-5	-	TRBV28	TGTGCCAGCAGTTTATGGGGGGACACTTTAAATCAGCCCCAGCATTTT	CASSLWGDTLNQPQHF
-	TRBJ1-2	-	TRBV27	TGTGCCAGCTGGGAGAGGGCCGGTGTTGGCTACACCTTC	CASWERAGVGYTF
-	TRBJ1-1	-	TRBV3-1/TRBV3-2	TGTGCCAGCAGTCTTCGGACAGCTAACACTGAAGCTTTCTTT	CASSLRTANTEAFF
-	TRBJ2-7	-	TRBV10-2	TGCGCCAGCGTTCAGGTCCCAGGGTACGAGCAGTACTTC	CASVQVPGYEQYF
-	TRBJ1-2	TRBD1	TRBV29-1	TGCAGCGTTCATCCAGGGGGCCACTATGGCTACACCTTC	CSVHPGGHYGYTF
-	TRBJ1-3	TRBD1	TRBV5-1	TGCGCCAGCACAGGACAGGGTCGAGCTGGCGGAAACACCATATATTTT	CASTGQGRAGGNTIYF
-	TRBJ1-6	TRBD1	TRBV6-5	TGTGCCAGCAGGGGGCCGGGACAGGTGAATTCACCCCTCCACTTT	CASRGPGQVNSPLHF
once	TRBJ1-1	-	TRBV6-5	TGTGCCAGCAGGGGTCAGGCGCGGAGGACTGAAGCTTTCTTT	CASRGQARRTEAFF
-	TRBJ2-7	TRBD1	TRBV3-1/TRBV3-2	TGTGCCAGCAGCCGCCGAGGGACAGGGAGTCCTGGGGAGCAGTACTTC	CASSRRGTGSPGEQYF
-	TRBJ1-2	-	TRBV19	TGTGCCAGCCAGCTCCTCCAGGGGACGGCTAACTATGGCTACACCTTC	CASQLLQGTANYGYTF
-	TRBJ2-6	-	TRBV5-5	TGTGCCAGCATTCCGTGGCAGGGAAACTCTGGGGCCAACGTCCTGACTTTC	CASIPWQGNSGANVLTF
-	TRBJ1-6	-	TRBV5-1	TGCGCCAGCAGCTCGTTGACACCACACCTCCTAAGATCGTTACCCCTCCACTTT	CASSSLTPHLLRSLPLHF
-	TRBJ2-7	-	TRBV9	TGTGCCAGCAGCGCAGGACAGAGCTCCTACGAGCAGTACTTC	CASSAGQSSYEQYF
-	TRBJ1-2	-	TRBV28	TGTGCCAGCAGATCGCCCTTAAGTTATGGCTACACCTTC	CASRSPLSYGYTF
-	TRBJ2-5	-	TRBV6-2/TRBV6-3	TGTGCCAGCAGTTGGAGGGCAGAGACCCAGTACTTC	CASSWRAETQYF
-	TRBJ2-7	-	TRBV12-3/TRBV12-4	TGTGCCAGCAGTTTAGGACCCTGGGAGCAGTACTTC	CASSLGPWEQYF
once	TRBJ1-2	-	TRBV7-9	TGTGCCAGCAGCCCTGGGGATAACTATGGCTACACCTTC	CASSPGDNYGYTF
-	TRBJ1-4	TRBD1	TRBV5-1	TGCGCCAGCAGCTATGGACAGGCGGATGAAAAACTGTTTTTT	CASSYGQADEKLFF
-	TRBJ1-6	TRBD1	TRBV7-8	TGTGCCAGCAGCATAACCTCGCAGGGGGGGAATTCACCCCTCCACTTT	CASSITSQGGNSPLHF
-	TRBJ2-3	TRBD1	TRBV5-1	TGCGCCAGCAGCTCACGACAGGGGGCAGATACGCAGTATTTT	CASSSRQGADTQYF
-	TRBJ2-7	-	TRBV6-1	TGTGCCAGCAGTGAATATAAAAGGTCAACCGAGCAGTACTTC	CASSEYKRSTEQYF
few	TRBJ1-2	-	TRBV6-5	TGTGCCAGCGGGGACAACCGGAACTATGGCTACACCTTC	CASGDNRNYGYTF
-	TRBJ2-7	-	TRBV2	TGTGCCGCGAGCCGGGGGACGGGGGAATGGGAGCAGTACTTC	CAASRGTGEWEQYF